Shown below are 21 T cell receptor beta chains from a single sample sequenced in a study of tumor-infiltrating lymphocytes in oesophageal squamous cell carcinoma. MiXCR, applied by TCRdb to the PCR reads, yields one record per CDR3 protein. The table includes approximately 13,000 distinct CDR3 sequences, roughly 50% detected once. The sequencing input was esophageal tumor tissue. The source of these receptors is a male donor with esophageal squamous cell carcinoma.

The chain combines TRBV20-1 with TRBJ1-5; 7 bases are a match to TRBD1. The CDR3 sequence is 13 residues long. Germline CDR1 and CDR2: DFQATT and SNEGSKA (reference sequence). V trimming: 5 bases; J trimming: 4 bases; junction bases outside the gene matches: 5. The CDR3, as DNA: TGCAGTGCTCGGACAGGTGGTAATCAGCCCCAGCATTTT. This sequence encodes CSARTGGNQPQHF.

This clonotype ranks as large. This sequence joins TRBV7-3 and TRBJ2-2; 8 bases line up with TRBD1. Germline loops: CDR1 SGHTA, CDR2 FQGTGA. The J segment lost 4 bases and the V segment lost 5 bases, leaving 9 bases of the junction unmatched. CDR3 size: 16 residues. CDR3 protein: CASSVRGLMGTGELFF. The DNA for the CDR3 is TGTGCCAGCAGCGTCAGGGGGCTGATGGGCACCGGGGAGCTGTTTTTT.

The gene calls are TRBV10-3 and TRBJ1-1; no definite D call. Germline CDR1 is ENHRY and CDR2 is SYGVKD. The CDR3 covers 13 residues. V was clipped by 7 bases and J by 1 base, with 10 bases between them. The CDR3 sequence is CAITRAGNTEAFF. CDR3 DNA: TGTGCCATCACCCGGGCGGGGAACACTGAAGCTTTCTTT.

Comments on this clonotype: Relative to the germline gene, one junction end is altered; a read error may explain this. The chain links TRBV7-6 to TRBJ2-3; 8 bases map to TRBD1. Germline V gene sequence: CDR1 SGHVS, CDR2 FNYEAQ. The CDR3 is 15 residues long. CDR3 coding DNA: TGTGCCAGCAGCACCCTAGGACAGGGCACCTACGAGCAGTACTTT. Protein product: CASSTLGQGTYEQYF.

In this sample, this clonotype turned up a few times. The junction shows a germline mismatch at one end, possibly a read error. The J gene is TRBJ2-5, the V gene TRBV7-6; possibly TRBD1 or TRBD2 for D (6 bases each). Germline CDR1 is SGHVS and CDR2 is FNYEAQ. CDR3 length equals 15 residues. In DNA, the CDR3 is TGTGCTAGCAGCTTAAGTGGGGGGACACAAGAGACCCAGTACTTC. This encodes CASSLSGGTQETQYF.

The sample holds a few counts of this clonotype. This chain joins TRBV6-1 and TRBJ2-1, with 8 bases lining up with TRBD1. The CDR3 runs to 14 residues. J lost 6 bases, V lost 4 bases, and 5 bases had no gene match. Germline-derived CDR1 and CDR2 are MNHNS and SASEGT. Written as DNA, the CDR3 is TGTGCCAGCAGTGGACTCACAGGGGGCAATGAGCAGTTCTTC. Amino acids: CASSGLTGGNEQFF.

This clonotype was counted only a few times. The DNA for the CDR3 is TGTGCCAGCAGCTTAGTGGGGGGAGATACGCAGTATTTT. This gives the protein CASSLVGGDTQYF. The rearrangement links TRBV7-9 to TRBJ2-3; TRBD2 might be the D (6 bases). Germline loops: CDR1 SEHNR, CDR2 FQNEAQ (reference sequence). Trimming left V 1 base short and J 5 bases short, with 7 bases between. This CDR3 spans 13 amino acids.

J is TRBJ2-5 and V is TRBV7-6; a weak D match, TRBD2 (6 bases). Germline V gene data show CDR1 as SGHVS and CDR2 as FNYEAQ. This CDR3 has 13 amino acids. V was shortened by 1 base and J by 5 bases, with 8 bases between the two germline ends. Here the CDR3 reads CASSLGGRETQYF. The DNA of the CDR3 is TGTGCCAGCAGCTTAGGAGGGAGGGAGACCCAGTACTTC.

V is TRBV12-3 or TRBV12-4 and J is TRBJ2-3; the match to TRBD2 covers 7 bases. The DNA end lines up better with TRBJ2-1; the J call may be wrong. This CDR3 region has 15 residues. The CDR3 reads CASSFWGGRYNEQFF. CDR3 DNA sequence: TGTGCCAGCAGTTTCTGGGGGGGACGCTACAATGAGCAGTTCTTC.

This chain uses TRBV7-3 with TRBJ2-2, with D perhaps TRBD1 or TRBD2 (5 bases each). CDR3 length equals 21 residues. The V gene lost 5 bases and the J gene lost 10 bases, with 38 bases spanning the gap. Germline V gene sequence: CDR1 SGHTA, CDR2 FQGTGA. CDR3 nucleotides: TGTGCCAGCAGCCTACCACCGACGGACTCGTCCCCGGTCTACCGGGGCCCGGAGCTGTTTTTT. This codes for CASSLPPTDSSPVYRGPELFF.

The CDR3 loop reads CASSFRTGGADTQYF. The CDR3 bases are TGTGCCAGCAGCTTTAGGACAGGGGGCGCGGATACGCAGTATTTT. The chain combines TRBV7-2 with TRBJ2-3; 11 nucleotides match TRBD1. The CDR3 sequence is 15 residues long. Trimming cost V 3 bases and J 6 bases; bases outside gene matches: 5. Germline values: CDR1 SGHTA, CDR2 FQGNSA.

The rearrangement uses TRBV18 and TRBJ2-7; D possibly matches TRBD1 or TRBD2 (5 bases each). The J call is uncertain, as TRBJ2-4 better fits the DNA end. CDR1 is KGHSH and CDR2 is LQKENI in the germline V gene. The CDR3 is 15 amino acids. The CDR3 sequence is CASSPGGPTKNIQYF. CDR3 nucleotides: TGTGCCAGCTCACCAGGGGGACCAACCAAAAACATTCAGTACTTC.

The rearrangement joins TRBV7-9 to TRBJ2-5, with 7 nucleotides matching TRBD2. V was clipped by 5 bases and J by 11 bases; unmatched bases: 11. The length of the CDR3 is 13 residues. In germline, CDR1 is SEHNR, CDR2 FQNEAQ (reference sequence). CDR3 in amino acids: CASSPGGPDTQYF. The DNA of the CDR3 is TGTGCCAGCAGCCCGGGGGGTCCAGATACGCAGTACTTC.

Within the sample, this clonotype is medium-sized. V is TRBV10-3 and J is TRBJ2-5, with 8 bases lining up with TRBD2. Germline trimming cut 7 bases from V and 5 bases from J; bases unmatched to any gene: 9. The CDR3 has 14 amino acids. CDR1 is ENHRY and CDR2 is SYGVKD in the germline V gene. The CDR3 DNA reads TGTGCCATCACCGAGGGACTAGGTGGGGAGACCCAGTACTTC. It is translated as CAITEGLGGETQYF.

This chain links TRBV7-8 with TRBJ2-3; D may match TRBD1 or TRBD2 (5 bases each). The V gene lost 3 bases and the J gene lost 2 bases, with 9 bases spanning the gap. The CDR3 contains 14 residues. Germline CDR1 and CDR2: SGHVS and FQNEAQ. The CDR3 coding sequence is TGTGCCAGCAGCTTGGGACCGAACACAGATACGCAGTATTTT. Its protein product is CASSLGPNTDTQYF.

The CDR3 region has the DNA TGTGCCAGCAGTTACGCGTCTAGCGGGGGTTCCTACAATGAGCAGTACTTC. Its protein product is CASSYASSGGSYNEQYF. The V and J genes are TRBV6-6 and TRBJ2-7; 10 positions agree with TRBD2. Germline V gene data show CDR1 as MNHNY and CDR2 as SVGAGI (reference sequence). The CDR3 totals 17 residues. The V segment lost 2 bases and the J segment 7 bases; nucleotides outside the gene matches: 14.

This chain connects TRBV11-2 to TRBJ2-3, with 12 positions matching TRBD2. The CDR3 length is 18 residues. Germline lookup yields CDR1 SGHAT and CDR2 FQNNGV. J was trimmed by 1 base and V by 5 bases; bases with no gene match: 10. The CDR3 nucleotides are TGTGCCAGCAGCCCCTTCCCGACTAGCGGGAGAGGCACAGATACGCAGTATTTT. It is translated as CASSPFPTSGRGTDTQYF.

This clonotype ranks as medium-sized. This chain joins TRBV27 and TRBJ2-7; tentative D call: TRBD1 (6 bases). Germline V lookup: CDR1 MNHEY, CDR2 SMNVEV (reference sequence). V was cut by 4 bases and J by 0 bases, with 10 bases left in between. The CDR3 is made up of 14 amino acids. CDR3: CASSSGTSSYEQYF. DNA for the CDR3: TGTGCCAGCAGTTCCGGGACAAGCTCCTACGAGCAGTACTTC.

This clonotype was recorded a few times. One junction end does not reproduce the germline sequence, and a read error may be involved. The genes are TRBV25-1 and TRBJ2-7, with D uncertain. The germline V gene encodes CDR1 MGHDK and CDR2 SYGVNS. This CDR3 region has 11 residues. The DNA of the CDR3 is TGTGCCAGCAGTATTACAGACGAGCAGTACTTT. The encoded protein is CASSITDEQYF.

This chain joins TRBV7-6 and TRBJ2-1, with TRBD2 matching 8 bases. The germline V gene encodes CDR1 SGHVS and CDR2 FNYEAQ. The CDR3 spans 16 residues. V lost 6 bases, J lost 1 base, and 8 bases stayed unmatched. CDR3 sequence reads: CASRISGTLSYNEQFF. Written as DNA, the CDR3 is TGTGCCAGCAGGATTAGCGGGACCCTATCCTACAATGAGCAGTTCTTC.

The chain recombines TRBV7-1 with TRBJ2-1; D possibly corresponds to TRBD2 (6 bases). TRBV7-1 falls under the ORF class, with uncertain function. Deletions cut 5 bases from V and 0 bases from J, with 11 bases between. This CDR3 spans 15 amino acids. Written as DNA, the CDR3 is TGTGCCAGCAGCCCCCGGGGGAGCTCCTACAATGAGCAGTTCTTC. As protein: CASSPRGSSYNEQFF.